The 24 T cell receptor beta chains below all came from one sample that was sequenced in a study of cytomegalovirus exposure and HLA in healthy donors. Researchers ran the PCR with 60 Vbeta and 13 Jbeta primers. The table came from immunoSEQ multiplex PCR; TCRdb's copy has only in-frame clones and leaves some out. The sample has approximately 150,000 clones; over 80% are singletons. The sequencing sample was made of PBMCs. These receptors were obtained from a man aged 45-65 years in good health and CMV-seropositive.

The rearrangement joins TRBV2 to TRBJ2-3; D is possibly TRBD2 (7 bases). CDR3 length: 16 amino acids. Germline V gene sequence: CDR1 SNHLY, CDR2 FYNNEI. V lost 0 bases to trimming and J lost 8 bases, with 18 bases between them. The CDR3 reads CASSEAKTGLQGTQYF. DNA for the CDR3: TGTGCCAGCAGTGAAGCGAAGACGGGACTACAGGGTACGCAGTATTTT.

The chain couples TRBV27 to TRBJ1-2; 10 bases fit TRBD1. Germline lookup yields CDR1 MNHEY and CDR2 SMNVEV (reference sequence). Germline trimming cut 4 bases from V and 4 bases from J; bases unmatched to any gene: 9. This CDR3 contains 16 residues. DNA of the CDR3: TGTGCCAGCAGTTACGTCCGGACAGGGGGAGGCTATGGCTACACCTTC. Its translation is CASSYVRTGGGYGYTF.

V is TRBV7-9 and J is TRBJ1-1; D may be TRBD1 (5 bases). Germline values: CDR1 SEHNR, CDR2 FQNEAQ (reference sequence). The V and J ends lost 5 bases and 1 base respectively, with 8 bases between them. The CDR3 is made up of 13 amino acids. This CDR3 reads CASSPQANTEAFF. The CDR3 bases are TGTGCCAGCAGCCCACAGGCGAACACTGAAGCTTTCTTT.

The chain employs TRBV5-6 and TRBJ2-1; 15 nucleotides line up with TRBD2. Germline V gene data show CDR1 as SGHDT and CDR2 as YYEEEE. V lost 4 bases to trimming and J lost 6 bases; unmatched junction nucleotides: 11. The CDR3 runs to 18 residues. This chain's CDR3 is CASSPRTSGRARTNEQFF. CDR3 DNA sequence: TGTGCCAGCAGCCCTCGGACTAGCGGGAGGGCCAGAACCAATGAGCAGTTCTTC.

The V call is TRBV11-3, the J call TRBJ2-7; TRBD2 aligns across 8 bases. Trimming took 4 bases from V and 7 from J; bases not matched to a gene: 6. The CDR3 has 13 amino acids. Germline loops: CDR1 SGHNT, CDR2 YENEEA. CDR3 nucleotides: TGTGCCAGCAGCTCCCCGGGGGGGGGTGAGCAGTACTTC. This gives the protein CASSSPGGGEQYF.

This clone was seen once. The gene calls are TRBV9 and TRBJ2-1; 8 nucleotides agree with TRBD1. This CDR3 region has 15 residues. The trim removed 4 bases at V and 4 bases at J, leaving 7 bases unmatched. Germline assignment: CDR1 SGDLS and CDR2 YYNGEE. CDR3 in DNA: TGTGCCAGCAGCCTTGACAGGGGAATGTACAATGAGCAGTTCTTC. Its protein product is CASSLDRGMYNEQFF.

The J gene is TRBJ1-5, the V gene TRBV19, with D possibly matching TRBD1 (5 bases). The germline gives CDR1 LNHDA, CDR2 SQIVND (reference sequence). The CDR3 spans 17 residues. V shed 2 bases and J shed 3 bases, with 17 bases lying between them. In DNA form, the CDR3 reads TGTGCCAGTAGTATACGGAACCCAGGGCGGGACAATCAGCCCCAGCATTTT. It yields the protein CASSIRNPGRDNQPQHF.

The gene calls are TRBV10-3 and TRBJ2-5; D possibly corresponds to TRBD2 (5 bases). This CDR3 comprises 13 residues. The V end was cut by 3 bases, the J end by 5 bases, with 10 bases between. Germline lookup yields CDR1 ENHRY and CDR2 SYGVKD. The CDR3 sequence is CAISERGEETQYF. The CDR3 coding sequence is TGTGCCATCAGTGAACGGGGTGAGGAGACCCAGTACTTC.

Only one count was recorded for this clone. In the same sample, other DNA sequences code for this CDR3. V usage is TRBV19 and J usage is TRBJ2-7; 7 positions match TRBD2. The CDR3 has 13 amino acids. The trim removed 8 bases at V and 1 base at J, leaving 5 bases unmatched. The germline V gene encodes CDR1 LNHDA and CDR2 SQIVND (reference sequence). CDR3 sequence reads: CASSPGGSYEQYF. The CDR3 region has the DNA TGTGCCAGTTCCCCGGGGGGTTCCTACGAGCAGTACTTC.

The gene calls are TRBV5-1 and TRBJ2-1, with TRBD1 identical over 7 bases. The CDR3 extends over 13 amino acids. Germline V CDR1 and CDR2: SGHRS, YFSETQ. With 0 bases clipped from V and 6 bases from J, the junction kept 0 bases outside the gene matches. Written as DNA, the CDR3 is TGCGCCAGCAGCTTGGGACAGGGCAATGAGCAGTTCTTC. As protein: CASSLGQGNEQFF.

The CDR3 sequence is CASSLVPAQVAGYNEQFF. The CDR3 nucleotides read TGTGCCAGCAGCTTAGTCCCGGCCCAGGTGGCAGGCTACAATGAGCAGTTCTTC. The V and J genes are TRBV7-2 and TRBJ2-1; no reliable D call. The CDR3 loop spans 18 amino acids. The germline CDR1 and CDR2 sequences are SGHTA and FQGNSA. V lost 1 base and J 3 bases, leaving 19 bases between the germline ends.

The V gene is TRBV9, the J gene TRBJ1-4; D might be TRBD1 (5 bases). CDR1 SGDLS and CDR2 YYNGEE come from the germline V gene. This CDR3 is built from 15 residues. The V and J ends lost 0 bases and 5 bases respectively, with 11 bases between them. CDR3 nucleotides: TGTGCCAGCAGCGTAGGTTCAGGGTCCAATGAAAAACTGTTTTTT. The encoded protein is CASSVGSGSNEKLFF.

The V call is TRBV5-1, the J call TRBJ2-5; no firm D call. The J call may not be correct, given that the DNA end is closer to TRBJ2-7. CDR1 is SGHRS, CDR2 YFSETQ, per germline. The CDR3 spans 14 residues. This CDR3 reads CASSGSTRSYEQYF. CDR3 sequence (DNA): TGCGCCAGCAGCGGGTCGACGCGGTCCTACGAGCAGTACTTC.

The rearrangement links TRBV2 to TRBJ1-5; TRBD1 is a possible D gene (5 bases). Trimming removed 6 bases from V and 9 bases from J, with 12 bases in between. Germline values: CDR1 SNHLY, CDR2 FYNNEI. CDR3 size: 12 residues. For the CDR3, the DNA is TGTGCCAGCAGGGGGGGTCTTACGCCCCAGCATTTT. Its protein product is CASRGGLTPQHF.

This chain joins TRBV28 and TRBJ1-3; possible D gene TRBD1, 6 bases. Trimming took off 8 bases at V and 3 bases at J, with 14 bases between the two ends. This CDR3 has 14 residues. Looked up from germline, CDR1 is MDHEN and CDR2 is SYDVKM. CDR3 amino acids: CASLWGGDGNTIYF. CDR3 DNA: TGTGCCAGCCTGTGGGGGGGCGATGGAAACACCATATATTTT.

This clone showed up just once. This chain links TRBV9 with TRBJ1-3; D possibly corresponds to TRBD1 (5 bases). CDR1 and CDR2 from the germline V gene are SGDLS and YYNGEE. The V gene lost 3 bases and the J gene lost 0 bases, with 13 bases spanning the gap. The CDR3 extends over 16 amino acids. The CDR3 sequence is CASSGGVGGSGNTIYF. CDR3 nucleotide sequence: TGTGCCAGCAGCGGAGGAGTGGGGGGCTCTGGAAACACCATATATTTT.

The chain joins TRBV7-8 to TRBJ2-3, with D possibly being TRBD2 (6 bases). V shed 5 bases and J shed 7 bases, with 16 bases lying between them. This CDR3 comprises 14 residues. Germline values: CDR1 SGHVS, CDR2 FQNEAQ. CDR3 residues: CASSPDGGINTQYF. The DNA for the CDR3 is TGTGCCAGCAGCCCCGATGGCGGGATCAATACGCAGTATTTT. Looking up the rest from reference TRBV7-8 and TRBJ2-3 gives the full variable domain: GAGVSQSPRYKVAKRGQDVALRCDPISGHVSLFWYQQALGQGPEFLTYFQNEAQLDKSGLPSDRFFAERPEGSVSTLKIQRTQQEDSAVYLCASSPDGGINTQYFGPGTRLTVL.

The rearrangement uses TRBV28 and TRBJ2-7, with 7 bases that match TRBD2. This CDR3 is 14 amino acids long. CDR1 is MDHEN, CDR2 SYDVKM, per germline. After removal of 4 bases from V and 2 bases from J, the junction contained 5 bases not matched to a gene. The CDR3 nucleotides are TGTGCCAGCAGTTGGGGGAGGGTCGCCTACGAGCAGTACTTC. Its protein is CASSWGRVAYEQYF.

The chain uses TRBV5-1 and TRBJ2-7; D unclear. CDR3 length: 15 residues. V was trimmed by 1 base and J by 2 bases, leaving 13 bases between them. Germline loops: CDR1 SGHRS, CDR2 YFSETQ. The CDR3 here is CASSLSSYSTYEQYF. CDR3 in DNA: TGCGCCAGCAGCTTGAGTTCCTACTCCACCTACGAGCAGTACTTC. Full variable domain (missing parts from reference TRBV5-1 and TRBJ2-7): KAGVTQTPRYLIKTRGQQVTLSCSPISGHRSVSWYQQTPGQGLQFLFEYFSETQRNKGNFPGRFSGRQFSNSRSEMNVSTLELGDSALYLCASSLSSYSTYEQYFGPGTRLTVT.

The chain uses TRBV7-9 and TRBJ1-2; the match to TRBD1 covers 10 bases. V was pared by 5 bases and J by 0 bases, with 15 bases of the junction left unmatched. Germline V CDR1 and CDR2: SEHNR, FQNEAQ (reference sequence). The CDR3 is 19 amino acids. As DNA, the CDR3 is TGTGCCAGCAGCCCCACAGACCGGGACAGGGGTTTAGCTAACTATGGCTACACCTTC. This sequence encodes CASSPTDRDRGLANYGYTF. Complete variable domain (other parts from reference TRBV7-9 and TRBJ1-2): DTGVSQNPRHKITKRGQNVTFRCDPISEHNRLYWYRQTLGQGPEFLTYFQNEAQLEKSRLLSDRFSAERPKGSFSTLEIQRTEQGDSAMYLCASSPTDRDRGLANYGYTFGSGTRLTVV.

This clone has only a few counts. V and J are TRBV29-1 and TRBJ2-2, with TRBD2 identical over 10 bases. V was clipped by 4 bases and J by 5 bases; unmatched bases: 1. From germline, CDR1 is SQVTM and CDR2 ANQGSEA. The CDR3 sequence is 13 residues long. Here the CDR3 DNA reads TGCAGCGTTGCACTAGCGGGAACCGGGGAGCTGTTTTTT. This sequence encodes CSVALAGTGELFF.

The V gene is TRBV5-1, the J gene TRBJ2-1; 7 bases align to TRBD2. CDR1 and CDR2 (germline): SGHRS, YFSETQ. There are 13 residues in the CDR3. The junction had 2 bases not matched to a gene; V was cut back by 2 bases and J by 6 bases. The CDR3 region is CASSFGGGNEQFF. Here the CDR3 DNA reads TGCGCCAGCAGCTTCGGCGGGGGCAATGAGCAGTTCTTC.

The table lists this clone with a few counts. Within the sample, other DNA sequences also encode this same CDR3. The chain recombines TRBV6-1 with TRBJ2-7; no clear D. CDR1 and CDR2 (germline): MNHNS, SASEGT. The CDR3 totals 11 residues. V lost 6 bases and J 3 bases, leaving 6 bases between the germline ends. CDR3 residues: CASSDNYEQYF. The CDR3 DNA reads TGTGCCAGCAGCGACAACTACGAGCAGTACTTC.

The CDR3: CASSYSSGRYEQYF. Written as DNA, the CDR3 is TGTGCCAGCAGTTACTCAAGCGGGAGGTACGAGCAGTACTTC. The chain is built from TRBV6-5 and TRBJ2-7; 9 nucleotides match TRBD2. This CDR3 has 14 amino acids. With V trimmed by 0 bases and J by 4 bases, 1 base remained unmatched. The germline V gene encodes CDR1 MNHEY and CDR2 SVGAGI.